This T cell receptor (beta chain) was captured in a study of blood T cell repertoires in COVID-19. About the study: T cells, B-cell-depleted T cells, or PBMCs supplied cDNA or gDNA.

Assay: immunoSEQ multiplex PCR; the TCRdb copy retains only in-frame clones and omits some. The sample carries 65,000 to 90,000 clones, 80% to 90% recorded once. Trimming took off 1 base at V and 8 bases at J, with 14 bases between the two ends. Germline-derived CDR1 and CDR2 are KGHSY and FQNENV. The CDR3 is 15 residues long. The genes are TRBV16 and TRBJ1-4; no definite D call. The sample comprised peripheral blood. This TCR was recovered from a woman older than 75 with active or convalescent COVID-19. CDR3 sequence: CASSQLSADREKLFF. CDR3 nucleotides: TGTGCCAGCAGCCAATTGAGTGCGGATCGGGAAAAACTGTTTTTT. The full variable domain, with the rest looked up from reference TRBV16 and TRBJ1-4, is GEEVAQTPKHLVRGEGQKAKLYCAPIKGHSYVFWYQQVLKNEFKFLISFQNENVFDETGMPKERFSAKCLPNSPCSLEIQATKLEDSAVYFCASSQLSADREKLFFGSGTQLSVL.